These 9 T cell receptor beta chains originate from one sample sequenced in a study of tumor-infiltrating lymphocytes in oesophageal squamous cell carcinoma. TCRdb processed the PCR reads anew with MiXCR; each CDR3 protein has one entry. The sample has thousands of distinct CDR3 sequences, less than 20% seen once; the top ten hold around 13%. Sequencing was performed on blood. These receptors came from a male donor with esophageal squamous cell carcinoma.

The chain couples TRBV9 to TRBJ1-1, with TRBD1 identical over 7 bases. With 0 bases clipped from V and 3 bases from J, the junction kept 5 bases outside the gene matches. In germline, CDR1 is SGDLS, CDR2 YYNGEE. This CDR3 has 15 residues. The CDR3: CASSVAEGGYTEAFF. The CDR3 bases are TGTGCCAGCAGCGTAGCCGAAGGGGGCTACACTGAAGCTTTCTTT.

Relative to its sample, this clonotype is medium-sized. The chain recombines TRBV7-2 with TRBJ1-4; D gene ambiguous. Germline lookup yields CDR1 SGHTA and CDR2 FQGNSA. V was shortened by 4 bases and J by 7 bases, with 10 bases between the two germline ends. The CDR3 length is 13 residues. DNA for the CDR3: TGTGCCAGCAGCTCTGGGTTTGTTGAAAAACTGTTTTTT. Protein: CASSSGFVEKLFF. The full variable domain, its missing parts supplied by reference TRBV7-2 and TRBJ1-4, is GAGVSQSPSNKVTEKGKDVELRCDPISGHTALYWYRQSLGQGLEFLIYFQGNSAPDKSGLPSDRFSAERTGGSVSTLTIQRTQQEDSAVYLCASSSGFVEKLFFGSGTQLSVL.

There are a few counts of this clonotype. The chain has TRBV14 and TRBJ1-3; no clear D gene. Per germline, CDR1 SGHDN and CDR2 FVKESK. CDR3 length: 13 amino acids. V dropped 4 bases and J dropped 8 bases, with 12 bases sitting between them. In DNA form, the CDR3 reads TGTGCCAGCAGCCGAGAGAGTCGAGACACCATATATTTT. This sequence encodes CASSRESRDTIYF.

In its sample, this clonotype was seen many times. The V gene is TRBV6-1, the J gene TRBJ2-7; D gene ambiguous. The V end lost 6 bases, the J end lost 7 bases, and 22 bases lay between the germline ends. The CDR3 extends over 15 amino acids. Per germline, CDR1 MNHNS and CDR2 SASEGT. DNA of the CDR3: TGTGCCAGCAGAAACGGGCCATCCCGTTACAATGAGCAGTACTTC. Protein sequence: CASRNGPSRYNEQYF.

Sample share makes this clonotype medium-sized. A much larger clone lies one base from this, so it may be a read error. The J gene is TRBJ2-7, the V gene TRBV7-3; D is undetermined. The ends were cut back, 1 base at V and 7 bases at J, with 17 bases in the middle. This CDR3 is 15 amino acids long. The germline gives CDR1 SGHTA, CDR2 FQGTGA. CDR3 nucleotide sequence: TGTGCCAGCAGCTTAAAGGCCATTAATCCCAATGAGCAGTACTTC. Translation: CASSLKAINPNEQYF.

This clonotype has ten or more counts. The chain joins TRBV5-4 to TRBJ2-3; D is undetermined. V was pared by 0 bases and J by 0 bases, with 11 bases between. The germline gives CDR1 SGHNT, CDR2 YYREEE (reference sequence). This CDR3 has 16 amino acids. The CDR3 sequence is CASSLAPSLSTDTQYF. CDR3 bases: TGTGCCAGCAGCTTGGCCCCGTCTCTTAGCACAGATACGCAGTATTTT.

This clonotype was counted between two and nine times. The chain couples TRBV14 to TRBJ1-5, with D hard to call. Trimming pared 1 base from V and 5 bases from J, leaving 6 bases between. This CDR3 contains 13 residues. Germline V lookup: CDR1 SGHDN, CDR2 FVKESK. CDR3 nucleotides: TGTGCCAGCAGCCAAGGGACGGATCAGCCCCAGCATTTT. Protein: CASSQGTDQPQHF.

This clonotype occurred many times. V gene TRBV5-6 combines with J gene TRBJ1-2; D unresolved. The CDR3 contains 12 residues. Germline-derived CDR1 and CDR2 are SGHDT and YYEEEE. V dropped 4 bases and J dropped 10 bases, with 14 bases sitting between them. DNA for the CDR3: TGTGCCAGCAGCCCAACCGGTCGTGACTACACCTTC. It specifies CASSPTGRDYTF.

This clonotype has more than one count but fewer than ten. A much larger clone lies one base from this, so it may be a read error. The V and J genes are TRBV12-3 or TRBV12-4 and TRBJ2-3; possibly TRBD1 or TRBD2 for D (5 bases each). The CDR3 has 14 residues. The V gene lost 3 bases and the J gene lost 14 bases, with 21 bases spanning the gap. The chain's CDR3 is CASSFQGLAGELYF. Written as DNA, the CDR3 is TGTGCCAGCAGTTTTCAGGGTTTAGCCGGGGAGCTGTATTTT.